This record concerns one TCR beta chain sequence. This clonotype was detected only a few times. Its antigen is still unknown. No quality values exist for individual bases; no much larger clone is one base distant. Every donor in the study was a healthy Caucasian. The twin cohort comprised three pairs of female monozygotic twins, all aged about 18 to 29 years. Positive isolation kits from Invitrogen were used to isolate CD4+ and CD8+ T cell populations. The library was made by 5' RACE. TCRdb names Illumina HiSeq 2000 as the instrument used. Template switching added a universal primer binding site, and the final cDNA carried a unique molecular identifier that allowed TCR cDNA molecules to be counted accurately. Specific primers in the conserved constant-segment region were used to synthesize first-strand cDNA for TCR alpha and beta chains. To control for contamination, each cDNA library was double barcoded with a SMART-Mk sample barcode plus Illumina barcodes. Two successive PCR steps introduced TruSeq adapter sequences along with Illumina sample barcodes. TCR alpha and beta cDNA libraries were sequenced on the Illumina HiSeq platform with custom primers. The paper's data handling went like this. MiGEC was used to process raw reads and extract unique molecular identifiers, and MiXCR was used to find CDR3 positions. Recombination models were inferred per individual with the repgenHMM and IGoR tools using an EM algorithm. The tcR package in R was used for shared clonotype analysis, with sharing normalized by the product of cloneset sizes. To study raw recombination without the effects of thymic and clonal selection, out-of-frame nonproductive sequences were analyzed. TCRdb ran its own pipeline on the public reads, namely fastp trimming at Q25 and MiXCR clone calling, and kept in-frame beta chains. Each CDR3 protein gets just one entry, which takes the most common genes and DNA from the rows behind it. The V and J calls were determined by TCRdb, not by the authors. The table for this sample lists roughly 540,000 distinct CDR3 sequences; around 20% of them were counted only once. About 0.91% of the sample is taken by the ten largest.

This sample was included in a study of identical twins (dated by TCRdb to about 2016). Context from the whole study: To test whether fetal clonotypes persist, this study deep-sequenced TCR alpha and beta repertoires from monozygotic twins, from unrelated adults of various ages, and from cord blood. Replicate twin experiments were performed at different times using different library preparation protocols to rule out contamination.

What the authors observed across the whole study: In monozygotic twins, out-of-frame TCR alpha sharing was systematically underestimated by recombination models, although the models agreed with sharing between unrelated individuals. Abundant cord blood beta clonotypes had fewer insertions, young adult naive repertoires showed a similar but weaker trend, and memory repertoires showed no such trend. Because the same donors could not be followed over many years, the conclusions relied on cross-sectional statistical analysis. Zero-insertion analyses could be partly confounded by invariant T cells such as MAIT and iNKT, though diverse VJ usage argued against such confounding for most clonotypes. Excess twin sharing in beta out-of-frame sequences was weaker because fewer shared sequences lowered the signal-to-noise ratio. Compared with coincidental sharing between unrelated individuals, out-of-frame TCR alpha sequences shared between twins showed an excess of sequences with low generation probability.

The CDR3 covers 15 residues, taking in both the cysteine and the phenylalanine. Only CDR3 DNA is held: 45 bases, read in frame from base 1. These data also formed part of another study, on T cells expressing NK-cell markers. From that second study: In sorted CD3+CD56+NKG2C+, CD3+CD56+NKG2C- and CD3+CD56-NKG2C+ T-cell subsets from several donors, TCR beta-chain repertoires were profiled. Of the eight sequenced donors, seven were found to be HCMV-seropositive and one was found to be HCMV-seronegative. To restrict sorting to alphabetaTCR-expressing T cells, an anti-gammadeltaTCR antibody was added in several experiments. In five to seven donors, the dominant CD3+CD56+NKG2C+ clonotypes were found to rank among the top 10 CD8+ clonotypes and to make up 1.0-7.0% of CD8+ T cells. Those dominant clonotypes were again the most abundant among CD3+CD56-NKG2C+ cells in four donors, at about 25-65%. It remained unclear whether the expanded NKG2C-expressing T cell clones were specific for HCMV antigens. The eight sequenced donors were randomly selected healthy volunteers, three men and five women. A commercial ELISA kit detecting HCMV-specific IgG in serum was used to determine HCMV serostatus. Reads were demultiplexed and grouped by UMI with MIGEC, and clonotypes were assembled and quantified with MiTCR. To exclude erroneous sequences, any TCR cDNA sequence not supported by at least two reads was discarded. The tcR package was used for downstream repertoire analysis, and clonotypes were matched between fractions using CDR3 nucleotide sequence together with V segment. Antigen specificity was annotated against VDJdb with VDJmatch, allowing one amino acid substitution in CDR3.

The receptor was isolated from a woman between 18 and 30 years old in good health. In this chain, TRBV21-1 is recombined with TRBJ2-1; no DNA check was done on the table's D call, TRBD1. TRBV21-1 is described as a pseudogene. The specimen sequenced was CD4+ T cells sorted from blood. The nucleotide sequence reads as follows: TGTGCCAGCAGCGAAGAGGGACACACTTACAATGAGCAGTTCTTC. Its protein is CASSEEGHTYNEQFF.